The clone carrying this TCR beta chain was recorded many times. Its cognate antigen is unknown. Samples came from axillary lymph nodes draining the breast cancer. The data are from a study of breast tumors, draining lymph nodes, adjacent tissues. TCRdb reprocessed the multiplex PCR reads via MiXCR and lists one record per CDR3 protein. The data hold about 94,000 distinct CDR3 sequences, with over 25% observed a single time. Regarding the study as a whole: Tumor repertoires ranked between lymph nodes and nontumor tissue in diversity, with V and J gene preferences. Compared with basal-like, luminal-like tumors shared significantly more repertoire with nontumor tissue.

With 7 bases removed from V and 2 bases from J, the gap between germline ends came to 13 bases. The germline V gene has CDR1 MNHEY and CDR2 SVGEGT. The CDR3 is made up of 14 amino acids. The sequenced sample was axillary lymph node tissue. This TCR was sampled from a female donor with breast cancer. Some clones in this sample may be carry-over from other donors' samples. V is TRBV6-2 or TRBV6-3 and J is TRBJ2-3; D call uncertain. The CDR3 DNA is TGTGCCAGCAAAAGGACGTTCACCACAGATACGCAGTATTTT. Encoded protein: CASKRTFTTDTQYF.